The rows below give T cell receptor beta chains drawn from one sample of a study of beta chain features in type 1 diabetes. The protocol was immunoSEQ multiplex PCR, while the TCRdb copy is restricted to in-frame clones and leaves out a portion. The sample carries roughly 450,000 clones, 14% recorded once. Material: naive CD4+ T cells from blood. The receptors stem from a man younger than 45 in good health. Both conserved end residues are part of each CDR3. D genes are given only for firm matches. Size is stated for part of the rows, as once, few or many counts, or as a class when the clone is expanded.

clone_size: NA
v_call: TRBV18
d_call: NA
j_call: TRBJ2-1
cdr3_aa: CASSLGLDPFEQFF
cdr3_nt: TGTGCCAGCTCACTCGGGCTCGACCCCTTTGAGCAGTTCTTC

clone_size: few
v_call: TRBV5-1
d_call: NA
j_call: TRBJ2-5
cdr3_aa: CASSFEAGRETQYF
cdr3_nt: TGCGCCAGCAGCTTTGAGGCCGGAAGGGAGACCCAGTACTTC

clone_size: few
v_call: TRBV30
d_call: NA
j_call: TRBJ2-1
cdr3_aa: CAWRPRGNEQFF
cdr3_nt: TGTGCCTGGAGACCTAGGGGGAATGAGCAGTTCTTC

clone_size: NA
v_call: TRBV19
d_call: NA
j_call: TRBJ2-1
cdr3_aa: CASSKEGAPSNEQFF
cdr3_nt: TGTGCCAGTAGTAAGGAGGGGGCTCCCTCCAATGAGCAGTTCTTC

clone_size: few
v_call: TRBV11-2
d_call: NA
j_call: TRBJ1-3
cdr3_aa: CASSHRQNTIYF
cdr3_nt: TGTGCCAGCAGCCATCGCCAAAACACCATATATTTT

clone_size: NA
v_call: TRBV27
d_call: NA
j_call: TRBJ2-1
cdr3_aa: CASSLRPSARIYNEQFF
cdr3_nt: TGTGCCAGCAGTTTAAGGCCCTCGGCAAGAATATACAATGAGCAGTTCTTC

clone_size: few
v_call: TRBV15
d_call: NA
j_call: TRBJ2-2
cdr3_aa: CATSRASAVNTGELFF
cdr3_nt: TGTGCCACCAGCAGAGCCTCCGCCGTCAACACCGGGGAGCTGTTTTTT

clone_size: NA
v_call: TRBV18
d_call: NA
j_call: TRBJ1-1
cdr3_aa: CASSGNSNTEAFF
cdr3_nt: TGTGCCAGCTCAGGGAACAGCAACACTGAAGCTTTCTTT

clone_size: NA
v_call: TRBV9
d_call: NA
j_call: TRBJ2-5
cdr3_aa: CASSAGTSQETQYF
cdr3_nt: TGTGCCAGCAGCGCCGGGACTTCACAAGAGACCCAGTACTTC

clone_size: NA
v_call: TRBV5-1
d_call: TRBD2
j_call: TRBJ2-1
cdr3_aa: CASSLDREEFF
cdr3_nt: TGCGCCAGCAGCTTGGACCGGGAGGAGTTCTTC

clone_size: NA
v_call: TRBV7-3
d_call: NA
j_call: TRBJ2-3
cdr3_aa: CASSLRGADTQYF
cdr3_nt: TGTGCCAGCAGCTTACGAGGGGCAGATACGCAGTATTTT

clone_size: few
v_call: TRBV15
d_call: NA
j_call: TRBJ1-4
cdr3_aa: CATSRDLAGATNEKLFF
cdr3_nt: TGTGCCACCAGCAGAGATTTGGCAGGGGCAACTAATGAAAAACTGTTTTTT

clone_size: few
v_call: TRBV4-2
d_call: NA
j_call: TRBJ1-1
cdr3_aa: CASSPDPLVTEAFF
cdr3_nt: TGTGCCAGCAGCCCGGACCCCCTGGTCACTGAAGCTTTCTTT

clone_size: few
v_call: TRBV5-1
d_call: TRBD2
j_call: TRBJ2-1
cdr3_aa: CASRLSGGNYNEQFF
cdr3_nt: TGCGCCAGCAGACTGAGCGGGGGAAACTACAATGAGCAGTTCTTC

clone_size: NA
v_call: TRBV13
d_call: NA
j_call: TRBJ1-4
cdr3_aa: CASSRGTPNEKLFF
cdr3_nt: TGTGCCAGCAGCCGAGGGACACCTAATGAAAAACTGTTTTTT

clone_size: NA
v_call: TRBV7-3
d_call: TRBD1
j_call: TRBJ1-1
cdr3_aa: CASSLAGTENTEAFF
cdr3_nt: TGTGCCAGCAGCTTAGCCGGGACAGAGAACACTGAAGCTTTCTTT

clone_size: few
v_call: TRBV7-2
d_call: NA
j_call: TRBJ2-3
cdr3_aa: CASSLYSTRTQYF
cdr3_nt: TGTGCCAGCAGCTTATATTCAACGCGGACGCAGTATTTT

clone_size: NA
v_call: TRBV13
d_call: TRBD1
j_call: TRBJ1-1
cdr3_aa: CASTLTFAREGTGTTLRMNTEAFF
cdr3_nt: TGTGCCAGCACCTTAACATTTGCCCGCGAAGGGACAGGGACAACCCTTCGTATGAACACTGAAGCTTTCTTT

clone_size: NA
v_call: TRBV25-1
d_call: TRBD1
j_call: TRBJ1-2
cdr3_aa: CASSWDRGGYTF
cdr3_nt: TGTGCCAGCAGTTGGGACAGGGGAGGCTACACCTTC

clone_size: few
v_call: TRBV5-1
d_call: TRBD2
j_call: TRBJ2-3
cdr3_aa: CASSGTSGPSTDTQYF
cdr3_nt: TGCGCCAGCAGCGGGACTAGCGGCCCTAGCACAGATACGCAGTATTTT

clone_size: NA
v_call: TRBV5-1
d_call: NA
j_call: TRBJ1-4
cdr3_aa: CASSPGPNEKLFF
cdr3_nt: TGCGCCAGCAGCCCCGGGCCTAATGAAAAACTGTTTTTT

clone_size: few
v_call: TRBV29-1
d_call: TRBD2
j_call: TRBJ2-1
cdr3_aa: CSVRGTSYNEQFF
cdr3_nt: TGCAGCGTTCGCGGGACTAGCTACAATGAGCAGTTCTTC

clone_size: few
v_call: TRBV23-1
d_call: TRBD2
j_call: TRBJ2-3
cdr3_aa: CASSHPGHGGAPDTQYF
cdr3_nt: TGCGCCAGCAGTCACCCAGGGCACGGGGGGGCCCCAGATACGCAGTATTTT

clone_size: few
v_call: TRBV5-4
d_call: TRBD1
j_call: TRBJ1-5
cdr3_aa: CASSFDRGLGQPQHF
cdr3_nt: TGTGCCAGCAGCTTTGACAGGGGGCTGGGTCAGCCCCAGCATTTT

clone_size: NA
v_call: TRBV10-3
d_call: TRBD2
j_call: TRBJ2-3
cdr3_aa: CAISALSGTSTDTQYF
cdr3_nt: TGTGCCATCAGTGCTCTCAGCGGGACTAGCACAGATACGCAGTATTTT

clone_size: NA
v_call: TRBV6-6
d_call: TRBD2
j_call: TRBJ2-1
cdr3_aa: CASSPGGGRYNEQFF
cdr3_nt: TGTGCCAGCAGTCCGGGGGGAGGAAGGTACAATGAGCAGTTCTTC

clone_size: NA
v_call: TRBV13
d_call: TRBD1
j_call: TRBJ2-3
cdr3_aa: CASSLSGQGTDTQYF
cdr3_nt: TGTGCCAGCAGCTTATCGGGACAGGGGACAGATACGCAGTATTTT

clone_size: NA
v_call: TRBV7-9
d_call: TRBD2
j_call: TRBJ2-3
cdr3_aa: CASSSHLLSGSTDTQYF
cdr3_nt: TGTGCCAGCAGCTCCCACCTTCTTAGCGGGAGCACAGATACGCAGTATTTT

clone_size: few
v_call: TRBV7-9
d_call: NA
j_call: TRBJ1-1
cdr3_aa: CASSRNEGKPNTEAFF
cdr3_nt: TGTGCCAGCAGCCGAAACGAGGGAAAGCCGAACACTGAAGCTTTCTTT

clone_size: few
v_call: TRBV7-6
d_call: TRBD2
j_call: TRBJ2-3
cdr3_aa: CASSPLAGGQTDTQYF
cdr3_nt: TGTGCCAGCAGCCCTTTGGCGGGGGGCCAGACAGATACGCAGTATTTT

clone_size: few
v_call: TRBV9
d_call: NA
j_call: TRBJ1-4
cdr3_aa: CASSLDLGNEKLFF
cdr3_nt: TGTGCCAGCAGCCTGGACCTAGGAAATGAAAAACTGTTTTTT

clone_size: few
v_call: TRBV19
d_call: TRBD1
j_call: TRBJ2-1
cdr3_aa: CASSIRGTGGNEQFF
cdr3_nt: TGTGCCAGTAGTATTCGTGGGACAGGAGGCAATGAGCAGTTCTTC

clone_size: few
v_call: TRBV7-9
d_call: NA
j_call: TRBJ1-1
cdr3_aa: CASSLGEGMNTEAFF
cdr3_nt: TGTGCCAGCAGCTTAGGTGAGGGAATGAACACTGAAGCTTTCTTT

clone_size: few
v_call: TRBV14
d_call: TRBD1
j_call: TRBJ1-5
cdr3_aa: CASSPAGQGGQPQHF
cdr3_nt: TGTGCCAGCAGCCCAGCGGGACAGGGAGGACAGCCCCAGCATTTT

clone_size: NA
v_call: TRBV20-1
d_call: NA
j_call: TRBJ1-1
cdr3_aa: CSARSTTEAFF
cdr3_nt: TGCAGTGCTAGATCTACCACTGAAGCTTTCTTT

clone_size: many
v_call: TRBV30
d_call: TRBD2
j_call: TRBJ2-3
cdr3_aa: CAWSTGTSSDTQYF
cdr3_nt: TGTGCCTGGAGTACCGGGACTAGTTCAGATACGCAGTATTTT

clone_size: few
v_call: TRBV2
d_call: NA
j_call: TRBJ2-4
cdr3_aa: CASSEQLAKNIQYF
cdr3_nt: TGTGCCAGCAGTGAACAGCTAGCCAAAAACATTCAGTACTTC

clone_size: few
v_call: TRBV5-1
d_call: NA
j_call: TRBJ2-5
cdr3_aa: CASSLAGGQETQYF
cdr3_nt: TGCGCCAGCAGCTTGGCAGGGGGGCAAGAGACCCAGTACTTC

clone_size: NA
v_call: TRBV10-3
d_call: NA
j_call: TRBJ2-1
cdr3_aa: CASTGIGYNEQFF
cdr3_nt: TGTGCCAGCACAGGGATAGGCTACAATGAGCAGTTCTTC

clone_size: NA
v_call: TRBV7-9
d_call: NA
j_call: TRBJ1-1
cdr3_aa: CASSFSQKGTEAFF
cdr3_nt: TGTGCCAGCAGCTTCTCACAAAAAGGGACTGAAGCTTTCTTT

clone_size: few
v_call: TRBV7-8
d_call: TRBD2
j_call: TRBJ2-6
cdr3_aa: CASSPGLAGAGANVLTF
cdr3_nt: TGTGCCAGCAGCCCGGGACTAGCGGGAGCTGGGGCCAACGTCCTGACTTTC

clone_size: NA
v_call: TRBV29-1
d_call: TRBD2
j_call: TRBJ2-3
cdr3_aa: CSVGRVLTDTQYF
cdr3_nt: TGCAGCGTGGGGAGGGTCCTCACAGATACGCAGTATTTT

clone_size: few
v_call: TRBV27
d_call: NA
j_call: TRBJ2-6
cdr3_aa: CASSLSGRTSGANVLTF
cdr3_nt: TGTGCCAGCAGTTTATCGGGCAGGACCTCTGGGGCCAACGTCCTGACTTTC

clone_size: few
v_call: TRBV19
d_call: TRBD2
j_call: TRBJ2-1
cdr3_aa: CASSTPGRGSEQFF
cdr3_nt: TGTGCCAGTAGTACACCCGGCCGCGGGAGTGAGCAGTTCTTC

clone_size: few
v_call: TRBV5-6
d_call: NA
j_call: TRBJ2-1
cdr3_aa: CASSANFGTPYNEQFF
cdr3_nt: TGTGCCAGCAGCGCAAACTTCGGGACACCATACAATGAGCAGTTCTTC

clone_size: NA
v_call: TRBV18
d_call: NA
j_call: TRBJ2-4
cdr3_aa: CASSPLPPGVDIQYF
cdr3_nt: TGTGCCAGCTCACCACTGCCTCCAGGGGTAGACATTCAGTACTTC

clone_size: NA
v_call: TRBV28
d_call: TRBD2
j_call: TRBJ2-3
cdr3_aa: CASSRLAGGPYF
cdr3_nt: TGTGCCAGCAGTAGATTAGCGGGAGGGCCGTATTTT

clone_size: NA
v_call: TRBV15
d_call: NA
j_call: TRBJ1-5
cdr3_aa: CATSRDARGEMGNQPQHF
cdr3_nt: TGTGCCACCAGCAGAGATGCGAGGGGAGAAATGGGCAATCAGCCCCAGCATTTT

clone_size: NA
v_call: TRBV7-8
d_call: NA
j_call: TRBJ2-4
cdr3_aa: CASSVGSLAKNIQYF
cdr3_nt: TGTGCCAGCAGCGTGGGGTCCCTAGCCAAAAACATTCAGTACTTC

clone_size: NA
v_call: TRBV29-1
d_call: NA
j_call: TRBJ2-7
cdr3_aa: CSVLPDLPGGEQYF
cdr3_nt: TGCAGCGTTCTTCCTGACCTGCCTGGGGGTGAGCAGTACTTC